The 7 T cell receptor beta chains below were found in one sample sequenced in a study of blood T cells in healthy people across ages. A second PCR, run for about 6 to 11 cycles, used a sample-barcoded 5' primer plus a J-beta primer mix. A single record per CDR3 protein comes from TCRdb applying MiXCR to the 5' RACE reads. The sample records approximately 730,000 distinct CDR3 sequences, 35% to 45% being singletons. Sequenced input: blood. These receptor sequences come from a woman aged 60-70 years in good health.

This rearrangement joins TRBV10-3 to TRBJ2-2; D unresolved. CDR1 and CDR2 from the germline V gene are ENHRY and SYGVKD. The CDR3 is made up of 12 amino acids. V lost 5 bases, J lost 7 bases, and 8 bases lay in between. DNA of the CDR3: TGTGCCATCAGTTCTTATATCGGGGAGCTGTTTTTT. Translated, it gives CAISSYIGELFF.

This clonotype has only a few counts. This chain uses TRBV2 with TRBJ1-2; D uncertain. The V and J ends lost 2 bases and 8 bases respectively, with 15 bases between them. Germline CDR1 and CDR2: SNHLY and FYNNEI. This CDR3 has 14 amino acids. Here the CDR3 reads CASSEWQTLEGYTF. CDR3 coding DNA: TGTGCCAGCAGTGAATGGCAGACCCTCGAAGGCTACACCTTC.

The chain carries TRBV5-1 and TRBJ2-5; TRBD2 agrees at 9 bases. The junction had 2 bases not matched to a gene; V was cut back by 1 base and J by 1 base. Germline CDR1 reads SGHRS; CDR2 reads YFSETQ. The CDR3 totals 15 residues. This chain's CDR3 is CASSLSGGFQETQYF. The DNA of the CDR3 is TGCGCCAGCAGCTTGAGCGGGGGGTTCCAAGAGACCCAGTACTTC.

The chain couples TRBV7-2 to TRBJ2-1, with D perhaps assigned TRBD1 or TRBD2 (5 bases each). The germline V gene has CDR1 SGHTA and CDR2 FQGNSA. This CDR3 spans 11 amino acids. The V and J ends lost 11 bases and 12 bases respectively, with 17 bases between them. The CDR3 DNA reads TGTGCCTCGGGACCAACGTACGGGCAGTTCTTC. Translating it yields CASGPTYGQFF. The full variable domain, its missing parts supplied by reference TRBV7-2 and TRBJ2-1, is GAGVSQSPSNKVTEKGKDVELRCDPISGHTALYWYRQSLGQGLEFLIYFQGNSAPDKSGLPSDRFSAERTGGSVSTLTIQRTQQEDSAVYLCASGPTYGQFFGPGTRLTVL.

The rearrangement uses TRBV3-1 and TRBJ2-1; D is uncertain. The DNA end is a closer match to TRBJ2-7, so the J assignment may be wrong. The CDR3 has 15 residues. Germline CDR1 is LGHDT and CDR2 is YNNKEL (reference sequence). Written as DNA, the CDR3 is TGTGCCAGCAGCCAAGATACAGTGTCCTACAATGAGCAGTACTTC. This gives the protein CASSQDTVSYNEQYF.

The gene calls are TRBV29-1 and TRBJ2-5; D may be TRBD2 (5 bases). The germline CDR1 and CDR2 sequences are SQVTM and ANQGSEA. This CDR3 is built from 13 residues. V lost 6 bases, J lost 11 bases, and 22 bases lay in between. This CDR3 reads CSVQSNGGGEQYF. CDR3 nucleotide sequence: TGCAGCGTCCAATCAAATGGAGGCGGAGAGCAGTACTTC.

There are a few counts of this clonotype. CDR3 loop: CSARFPGTGFSPLHF. As DNA, the CDR3 is TGCAGTGCTAGATTCCCCGGGACAGGGTTTTCACCCCTCCACTTT. This chain connects TRBV20-1 to TRBJ1-6; 9 bases are shared with TRBD1. The CDR3 is 15 amino acids. Germline V gene data show CDR1 as DFQATT and CDR2 as SNEGSKA (reference sequence). Trimming cost V 2 bases and J 9 bases; bases outside gene matches: 8.